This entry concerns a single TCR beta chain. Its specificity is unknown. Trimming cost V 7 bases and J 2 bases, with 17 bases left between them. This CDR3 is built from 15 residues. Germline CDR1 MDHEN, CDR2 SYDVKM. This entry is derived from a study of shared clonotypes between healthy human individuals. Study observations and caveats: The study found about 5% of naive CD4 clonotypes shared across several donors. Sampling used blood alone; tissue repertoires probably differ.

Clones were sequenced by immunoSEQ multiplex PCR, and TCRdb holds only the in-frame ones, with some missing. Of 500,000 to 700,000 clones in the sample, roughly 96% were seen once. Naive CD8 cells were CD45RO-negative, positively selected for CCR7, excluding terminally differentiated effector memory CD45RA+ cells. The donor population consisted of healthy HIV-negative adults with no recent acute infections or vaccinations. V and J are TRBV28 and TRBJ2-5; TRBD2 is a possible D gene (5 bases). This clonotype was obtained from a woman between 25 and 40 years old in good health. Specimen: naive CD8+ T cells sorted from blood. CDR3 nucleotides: TGTGCCAGCACCCGGTCTCCAGCGGCACAAGAGACCCAGTACTTC. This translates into CASTRSPAAQETQYF.